This T cell receptor beta chain was identified during a study of T cells in Graves' hyperthyroidism and ophthalmopathy. Study in general: Peripheral blood collection took place at initial diagnosis, before any treatment.

The CDR3 regions of TCR beta were amplified from RNA transcripts. A set of HTBI primers served as the primers for a first-round RT-PCR of the TCR CDR3. A single record per CDR3 protein comes from TCRdb applying MiXCR to the multiplex PCR reads. The table includes 300,000 to 400,000 distinct CDR3 sequences, approximately 13% detected once. V lost 5 bases to trimming and J lost 4 bases, with 14 bases between them. This CDR3 spans 14 amino acids. CDR1 and CDR2 from the germline V gene are SEHNR and FQNEAQ (reference sequence). This chain uses TRBV7-9 with TRBJ2-5, with D maybe TRBD2 (5 bases). The specimen was blood. The source is an older woman with Graves' hyperthyroidism. The CDR3 DNA reads TGTGCCAGCAGCAGAGTCACTAGAGGAGAGACCCAGTACTTC. This gives the protein CASSRVTRGETQYF.